These 19 T cell receptor beta chains originate from one sample sequenced in a study of T cell responses to AZD1222 COVID-19 vaccine. Data came from immunoSEQ multiplex PCR; TCRdb stores just in-frame clones and leaves some out. This sample has some 98,000 clones, with about 88% found just once. The sample here was peripheral blood, taken on day 0 of AZD1222 vaccination. The receptors here all came from an adult in good health.

The chain links TRBV2 to TRBJ1-4, with D uncertain. The V end lost 10 bases, the J end lost 4 bases, and 13 bases lay between the germline ends. Germline V CDR1 and CDR2: SNHLY, FYNNEI. This CDR3 contains 13 residues. The CDR3 coding sequence is TGTGCCACCCAGAAGTCGAATAATGAAAAACTGTTTTTT. Translation gives CATQKSNNEKLFF.

This clone was counted once. The chain uses TRBV6-2 or TRBV6-3 and TRBJ1-1, with no clear D. This CDR3 comprises 13 residues. Germline V gene sequence: CDR1 MNHEY, CDR2 SVGEGT. V was trimmed by 2 bases and J by 8 bases, leaving 12 bases between them. CDR3 nucleotide sequence: TGTGCCAGCAGTTACGCTCTCGTGAAAGAAGCTTTCTTT. Encoded protein: CASSYALVKEAFF.

This clone was picked up one time. The chain combines TRBV24-1 with TRBJ2-1; D is tentatively TRBD1 or TRBD2 (5 bases each). The ends were cut back, 5 bases at V and 6 bases at J, with 10 bases in the middle. This CDR3 has 13 residues. Germline values: CDR1 KGHDR, CDR2 SFDVKD. Here the CDR3 reads CATSARGRNEQFF. Here the CDR3 DNA reads TGTGCCACCAGTGCCCGGGGCCGCAATGAGCAGTTCTTC.

This clone was observed a single time. The rearrangement uses TRBV7-9 and TRBJ2-7; TRBD1 aligns across 9 bases. Germline V gives CDR1 SEHNR, CDR2 FQNEAQ (reference sequence). The CDR3 is made up of 16 amino acids. The trim removed 6 bases at V and 3 bases at J, leaving 12 bases unmatched. The DNA of the CDR3 is TGTGCCAGCAGGGGGTGGGGCCTGGACAGGGGCTACGAGCAGTACTTC. This codes for CASRGWGLDRGYEQYF.

The chain has TRBV6-5 and TRBJ1-2; D not resolved. In germline, CDR1 is MNHEY, CDR2 SVGAGI. Trimming took 2 bases from V and 4 from J, leaving 11 bases between them. This CDR3 spans 14 amino acids. This CDR3 reads CASSYVGSFYGYTF. CDR3 nucleotides: TGTGCCAGCAGTTACGTCGGCAGCTTCTATGGCTACACCTTC.

The chain carries TRBV5-1 and TRBJ2-1; D gene ambiguous. Trimming took off 4 bases at V and 3 bases at J, with 14 bases between the two ends. The CDR3 runs 15 residues. Germline V gene sequence: CDR1 SGHRS, CDR2 YFSETQ. DNA of the CDR3: TGCGCCAGCAGCCTGGAAGGGCAAAACTACAATGAGCAGTTCTTC. Its protein is CASSLEGQNYNEQFF.

The gene calls are TRBV5-4 and TRBJ2-5, with D perhaps TRBD1 (6 bases). V lost 0 bases and J lost 2, with 11 bases in between. The CDR3 has 15 amino acids. CDR1 is SGHNT and CDR2 is YYREEE in the germline V gene (reference sequence). The CDR3 bases are TGTGCCAGCAGCTTGGCACAGGGATTACAAGAGACCCAGTACTTC. Residues: CASSLAQGLQETQYF. Combining the CDR3 with reference TRBV5-4 and TRBJ2-5 gives the whole variable domain ETGVTQSPTHLIKTRGQQVTLRCSSQSGHNTVSWYQQALGQGPQFIFQYYREEENGRGNFPPRFSGLQFPNYSSELNVNALELDDSALYLCASSLAQGLQETQYFGPGTRLLVL.

The CDR3 loop is CASSLPQNNRKDGYTF. CDR3 nucleotide sequence: TGTGCCAGCAGTTTACCACAGAATAACCGGAAGGATGGCTACACCTTC. The gene calls are TRBV28 and TRBJ1-2; D is ambiguous. Germline CDR1 is MDHEN and CDR2 is SYDVKM. Trimming cost V 2 bases and J 6 bases, with 19 bases left between them. CDR3 length: 16 residues.

The chain combines TRBV28 with TRBJ2-7; D might be TRBD1 or TRBD2, each matching 5 bases. V lost 8 bases to trimming and J lost 4 bases, with 12 bases between them. Germline-derived CDR1 and CDR2 are MDHEN and SYDVKM. This CDR3 spans 12 amino acids. DNA of the CDR3: TGTGCCAGCTCGAGGGGCCGTTACGAGCAGTACTTC. Protein: CASSRGRYEQYF.

Here the CDR3 reads CASSIMRGEGAFF. CDR3 nucleotide sequence: TGTGCCAGTAGTATTATGAGGGGCGAGGGAGCTTTCTTT. V is TRBV19 and J is TRBJ1-1; maybe TRBD1 (5 bases). CDR1 LNHDA and CDR2 SQIVND come from the germline V gene (reference sequence). The CDR3 consists of 13 residues. V shed 3 bases and J shed 10 bases, with 15 bases lying between them.

The chain carries TRBV6-2 or TRBV6-3 and TRBJ2-1; 10 bases are a match to TRBD1. This CDR3 has 16 residues. V lost 2 bases and J lost 4; bases outside the gene matches: 5. Per germline, CDR1 MNHEY and CDR2 SVGEGT. The CDR3 sequence is CASSYIGQGVYNEQFF. CDR3 DNA: TGTGCCAGCAGTTACATTGGACAGGGGGTTTACAATGAGCAGTTCTTC.

This sequence joins TRBV6-5 and TRBJ1-1, with a weak D call TRBD1 (6 bases). Per the germline V gene, CDR1 is MNHEY and CDR2 is SVGAGI. The V end was cut by 7 bases, the J end by 0 bases, with 12 bases between. The CDR3 is 14 amino acids. The DNA for the CDR3 is TGTGCCAGCACCTTACAGGGAGTGAACACTGAAGCTTTCTTT. Translating gives CASTLQGVNTEAFF.

This sequence joins TRBV30 and TRBJ1-2; D may be TRBD1 (6 bases). Trimming stripped 5 bases from V and 8 bases from J, with 9 bases between. Per the germline V gene, CDR1 is GTSNPN and CDR2 is SVGIG (reference sequence). The CDR3 length is 10 residues. The CDR3 bases are TGTGCCTGGGGACAGCGGGGCTACACCTTC. Its protein product is CAWGQRGYTF.

The chain has TRBV30 and TRBJ2-7; 10 positions match TRBD1. Looked up from germline, CDR1 is GTSNPN and CDR2 is SVGIG (reference sequence). V was pared by 2 bases and J by 12 bases, with 10 bases of the junction left unmatched. CDR3 length: 13 amino acids. CDR3 nucleotide sequence: TGTGCCTGGAGTTTCCCGGGACAGGGGCCACTGTACTTC. It yields the protein CAWSFPGQGPLYF.

This clone was seen only a few times. The CDR3 DNA reads as TGTGCCAGCAGCGTAGAAGGGGACGGGGGGTCACCCCTCCACTTT. Protein sequence: CASSVEGDGGSPLHF. The chain couples TRBV9 to TRBJ1-6; perhaps TRBD1 as D (5 bases). This CDR3 is 15 amino acids long. Germline V lookup: CDR1 SGDLS, CDR2 YYNGEE. The V end was cut by 0 bases, the J end by 10 bases, with 14 bases between.

The J gene is TRBJ1-6, the V gene TRBV19; TRBD1 matches at 8 bases. The germline V gene has CDR1 LNHDA and CDR2 SQIVND (reference sequence). The CDR3 is made up of 14 amino acids. With 6 bases clipped from V and 9 bases from J, the junction kept 7 bases outside the gene matches. The CDR3 DNA follows: TGTGCCAGTAGGACTACAGGGGGAGGTTCACCCCTCCACTTT. It specifies CASRTTGGGSPLHF.

V and J are TRBV5-1 and TRBJ2-7, with 7 bases lining up with TRBD1. CDR1 is SGHRS and CDR2 is YFSETQ in the germline V gene. The CDR3 runs to 15 residues. J gave up 1 base and V 4 bases, and 8 bases lay outside the gene matches. As DNA, the CDR3 is TGCGCCAGCAGCCACGACAGGGTGTCATCCTACGAGCAGTACTTC. This gives the protein CASSHDRVSSYEQYF.

The J gene is TRBJ2-1, the V gene TRBV11-1; 7 bases match TRBD1. The V segment lost 4 bases and the J segment 0 bases; nucleotides outside the gene matches: 0. This CDR3 contains 14 residues. Germline assignment: CDR1 SGHAT and CDR2 FQDESV (reference sequence). DNA of the CDR3: TGTGCCAGCAGCTGGGACAGCTCCTACAATGAGCAGTTCTTC. As protein: CASSWDSSYNEQFF.

The chain links TRBV3-1 (or the pseudogene TRBV3-2) to TRBJ1-5; D is ambiguous. Per the germline V gene, CDR1 is LGHDT and CDR2 is YNNKEL (reference sequence). V lost 6 bases to trimming and J lost 0 bases, with 12 bases between them. This CDR3 has 15 amino acids. CDR3 in DNA: TGTGCCAGCAGTTCGGGAGGGCGTAGCAATCAGCCCCAGCATTTT. The encoded protein is CASSSGGRSNQPQHF.